The source of this TCR beta chain is a study of blood T cells in healthy people across ages. On the study more broadly: Template switching captured about one barcoded beta molecule per two T cells. Findings of the study overall: Higher diversity, along with more naive CD4+ cells, distinguished long-lived donors from aged donors.

Concerning this clonotype itself: The antigen remains unidentified.

Peripheral blood, roughly 9.3 milliliters per donor, was collected. The germline gives CDR1 MGHDK, CDR2 SYGVNS. V lost 6 bases and J lost 3, with 20 bases in between. The CDR3 has 16 residues. Together with a sample-barcoded 5' primer, a J-beta primer mix was included in a second PCR lasting roughly 7 to 11 cycles. TCRdb passed the 5' RACE reads through MiXCR, listing each CDR3 protein once. The sample has about 1.4 million distinct CDR3 sequences, almost 60% seen once; the top ten hold over 5.5%. This clonotype originated in a man aged 18 to 30 in good health. The specimen sequenced was blood. The genes are TRBV25-1 and TRBJ2-5; possible D gene TRBD1, 6 bases. DNA of the CDR3: TGTGCCAGCAGCGAAAGGGACACAACCCCGAAAGAGACCCAGTACTTC. Translated: CASSERDTTPKETQYF.